One sample yielded the 23 T cell receptor beta chains listed below, sequenced in a study of cytomegalovirus exposure and HLA in healthy donors. With 60 Vbeta and 13 Jbeta primers, the PCR was carried out. TCRdb's copy holds only in-frame clones and misses some; the assay was immunoSEQ multiplex PCR. In the table there are around 200,000 clones, around 79% of which are singletons. The sample comprised PBMCs. The receptors were sampled from a woman in her 30s in good health and CMV-seropositive.

The J gene is TRBJ1-3, the V gene TRBV10-3; 7 bases are a match to TRBD1. The V gene's germline CDR1 is ENHRY and CDR2 SYGVKD. The CDR3 totals 15 residues. The ends lost 3 bases at V and 0 bases at J; junction bases unmatched: 2. The CDR3 nucleotides read TGTGCCATCAGTGATAGGACAGGCTCTGGAAACACCATATATTTT. Translating gives CAISDRTGSGNTIYF.

This chain joins TRBV7-8 and TRBJ2-7, with TRBD2 matching 7 bases. CDR1 and CDR2 (germline): SGHVS, FQNEAQ. This CDR3 is 14 amino acids long. Trimming removed 5 bases from V and 1 base from J; junction bases left unmatched: 5. The CDR3 protein is CASSAGVKSYEQYF. The CDR3 bases are TGTGCCAGCAGCGCGGGAGTCAAGTCCTACGAGCAGTACTTC.

J is TRBJ2-5 and V is TRBV9; the D is unclear. The CDR3 totals 16 residues. V dropped 0 bases and J dropped 1 base, with 13 bases sitting between them. CDR1 is SGDLS, CDR2 YYNGEE, per germline. The CDR3 coding sequence is TGTGCCAGCAGCGTAGGGGCAGACGGTAGCCAAGAGACCCAGTACTTC. This sequence encodes CASSVGADGSQETQYF.

This clone is medium-sized in the sample. The V call is TRBV5-8, the J call TRBJ2-4, with 7 bases fitting TRBD2. The CDR3 contains 14 residues. V lost 6 bases and J lost 7; bases outside the gene matches: 10. Looked up from germline, CDR1 is SGHTS and CDR2 is YDEGEE. DNA for the CDR3: TGTGCCAGCAACCCTGGGGAGGGTCGGAACATTCAGTACTTC. Protein: CASNPGEGRNIQYF.

The chain combines TRBV4-3 with TRBJ1-5, with D perhaps TRBD1 (5 bases). CDR3 size: 16 residues. Between the trimmed V and J ends, which lost 0 bases and 0 bases, there was a span of 9 bases. CDR1 and CDR2 from the germline V gene are LGHNA and YSLEER. The CDR3 bases are TGCGCCAGCAGCCAAGAGCCAGGGTATAGCAATCAGCCCCAGCATTTT. Its translation: CASSQEPGYSNQPQHF.

The rearrangement joins TRBV19 to TRBJ1-1; D is ambiguous. This CDR3 is 13 amino acids long. V lost 1 base to trimming and J lost 6 bases, with 9 bases between them. In germline, CDR1 is LNHDA, CDR2 SQIVND (reference sequence). The chain's CDR3 is CASSIGTVAEAFF. CDR3 DNA: TGTGCCAGTAGTATAGGAACAGTGGCTGAAGCTTTCTTT.

V is TRBV7-9 and J is TRBJ1-3; a weak D match, TRBD1 (5 bases). The germline V and J ends were trimmed by 1 base and 4 bases, with 11 bases remaining between them. This CDR3 is 15 amino acids long. Germline V gene sequence: CDR1 SEHNR, CDR2 FQNEAQ (reference sequence). The CDR3 protein is CASSLEIRQGNTIYF. The DNA for the CDR3 is TGTGCCAGCAGCTTAGAGATTCGACAGGGAAACACCATATATTTT.

This clone was observed a handful of times. The chain employs TRBV7-2 and TRBJ1-5; tentative D call: TRBD1 (6 bases). The V gene's germline CDR1 is SGHTA and CDR2 FQGNSA. This CDR3 spans 15 amino acids. Trimming took 5 bases from V and 2 from J, leaving 13 bases between them. This CDR3 reads CASSHRVMGNQPQHF. The CDR3, as DNA: TGTGCCAGCAGCCACAGGGTTATGGGCAATCAGCCCCAGCATTTT. Variable domain in full (rest from reference TRBV7-2 and TRBJ1-5): GAGVSQSPSNKVTEKGKDVELRCDPISGHTALYWYRQSLGQGLEFLIYFQGNSAPDKSGLPSDRFSAERTGGSVSTLTIQRTQQEDSAVYLCASSHRVMGNQPQHFGDGTRLSIL.

The chain combines TRBV4-3 with TRBJ2-1; the match to TRBD2 covers 12 bases. The CDR3 loop spans 17 amino acids. Germline V gives CDR1 LGHNA, CDR2 YSLEER. V shed 0 bases, J shed 7 bases, and the junction held 7 bases outside the gene matches. The CDR3 DNA reads TGCGCCAGCAGCCAAGAGCTCCTAGCGGGAGGGAGAAATGAGCAGTTCTTC. Its protein product is CASSQELLAGGRNEQFF.

This chain uses TRBV6-5 with TRBJ1-1; D ambiguous. The germline CDR1 and CDR2 sequences are MNHEY and SVGAGI. Trimming took 7 bases from V and 2 from J, leaving 5 bases between them. This CDR3 region has 11 residues. CDR3 nucleotides: TGTGCCAGCACAGGCAACACTGAAGCTTTCTTT. It codes for CASTGNTEAFF.

The chain has TRBV5-1 and TRBJ2-6; D may be TRBD2 (6 bases). The CDR3 loop spans 18 amino acids. Trimming pared 4 bases from V and 2 bases from J, leaving 19 bases between. CDR1 is SGHRS and CDR2 is YFSETQ in the germline V gene. The CDR3 bases are TGCGCCAGCAGCCTGCGAGGGCAGGGAGGAGCTGGGGCCAACGTCCTGACTTTC. Translated, it gives CASSLRGQGGAGANVLTF.

The chain is built from TRBV10-3 and TRBJ2-5; TRBD1 matches at 7 bases. Germline lookup yields CDR1 ENHRY and CDR2 SYGVKD. The V gene end was trimmed by 7 bases and the J gene end by 5 bases; junction bases not matched to a gene: 10. This CDR3 contains 14 residues. CDR3 sequence reads: CAITGTARGETQYF. CDR3 bases: TGTGCCATCACCGGGACAGCCCGAGGGGAGACCCAGTACTTC.

This chain links TRBV7-9 with TRBJ1-1; 7 positions agree with TRBD1. CDR3 length: 16 amino acids. V was clipped by 5 bases and J by 2 bases; unmatched bases: 11. Germline assignment: CDR1 SEHNR and CDR2 FQNEAQ (reference sequence). CDR3 region: CASSPRTGAANTEAFF. CDR3 sequence (DNA): TGTGCCAGCAGCCCCAGAACAGGGGCGGCAAACACTGAAGCTTTCTTT.

The chain joins TRBV7-9 to TRBJ2-2; TRBD2 might be the D (6 bases). The V end lost 7 bases, the J end lost 1 base, and 16 bases lay between the germline ends. This CDR3 spans 16 amino acids. Germline CDR1 and CDR2: SEHNR and FQNEAQ (reference sequence). The DNA for the CDR3 is TGTGCCAGCACCGCATTCGGAGGGGAGAACACCGGGGAGCTGTTTTTT. This translates into CASTAFGGENTGELFF.

The chain joins TRBV5-1 to TRBJ2-7; TRBD2 matches 13 bases. Germline-derived CDR1 and CDR2 are SGHRS and YFSETQ. Losses at the gene ends were 4 bases for V and 4 bases for J; bases not matched to a gene: 5. This CDR3 spans 15 amino acids. CDR3 sequence: CASSGKTSGGYEQYF. CDR3 coding DNA: TGCGCCAGCAGCGGGAAGACTAGCGGGGGGTACGAGCAGTACTTC.

The chain is built from TRBV4-3 and TRBJ2-7; 10 bases align to TRBD2. CDR1 is LGHNA and CDR2 is YSLEER in the germline V gene. Trimming removed 3 bases from V and 0 bases from J; junction bases left unmatched: 8. This CDR3 contains 17 residues. CDR3 nucleotides: TGCGCCAGCAGCCAGCACCTGTCTAGCGGGAGCTCCTACGAGCAGTACTTC. Translating gives CASSQHLSSGSSYEQYF.

The chain combines TRBV5-5 with TRBJ2-7, with a weak D call TRBD1 (5 bases). The CDR3 runs 14 residues. CDR1 is SGHKS, CDR2 YYEKEE, per germline (reference sequence). V was clipped by 2 bases and J by 3 bases, with 12 bases between them. CDR3 nucleotide sequence: TGTGCCAGCAGCTTTTCGCAGGGTCACTACGAGCAGTACTTC. Protein sequence: CASSFSQGHYEQYF.

CDR3 loop: CASSYHSWPVGQPQHF. The CDR3 DNA reads as TGTGCCAGCAGTTACCATAGTTGGCCAGTCGGGCAGCCCCAGCATTTT. The V call is TRBV6-5, the J call TRBJ1-5; D uncertain. Between the trimmed V and J ends, which lost 2 bases and 7 bases, there was a span of 18 bases. CDR1 MNHEY and CDR2 SVGAGI come from the germline V gene. CDR3 length equals 16 residues.

The V call is TRBV7-8, the J call TRBJ1-5; D gene uncertain. V lost 2 bases and J 5 bases, leaving 10 bases between the germline ends. CDR3 size: 14 residues. Germline V gives CDR1 SGHVS, CDR2 FQNEAQ. The CDR3 protein is CASSLRRLDQPQHF. In DNA, the CDR3 is TGTGCCAGCAGCTTACGCCGATTAGATCAGCCCCAGCATTTT.

This clone was picked up a small number of times. The gene calls are TRBV5-1 and TRBJ2-3; TRBD2 agrees at 10 bases. V lost 2 bases to trimming and J lost 5 bases; unmatched junction nucleotides: 5. Germline loops: CDR1 SGHRS, CDR2 YFSETQ. The CDR3 loop spans 15 amino acids. CDR3: CASSFLAGAGDTQYF. The DNA of the CDR3 is TGCGCCAGCAGCTTTCTAGCGGGAGCCGGAGATACGCAGTATTTT.

This clone came up once. The chain is built from TRBV5-4 and TRBJ1-4, with 10 bases lining up with TRBD1. Germline loops: CDR1 SGHNT, CDR2 YYREEE (reference sequence). Trimming at V came to 4 bases and at J to 8 bases, leaving 5 bases not matched to a gene. The CDR3 sequence is 14 residues long. CDR3 sequence reads: CASSDRGLGEKLFF. CDR3 sequence (DNA): TGTGCCAGCAGCGACAGGGGGCTAGGCGAAAAACTGTTTTTT.

The V gene is TRBV7-9, the J gene TRBJ2-7, with D perhaps TRBD1 (6 bases). The V end was cut by 5 bases, the J end by 2 bases, with 10 bases between. This CDR3 comprises 13 residues. Germline V gives CDR1 SEHNR, CDR2 FQNEAQ (reference sequence). CDR3 protein: CASSGEGAYEQYF. DNA for the CDR3: TGTGCCAGCAGCGGTGAGGGGGCCTACGAGCAGTACTTC.

The V call is TRBV5-5, the J call TRBJ2-1, with 7 positions matching TRBD2. CDR3 size: 13 residues. J gave up 2 bases and V 4 bases, and 0 bases lay outside the gene matches. The V gene's germline CDR1 is SGHKS and CDR2 YYEKEE (reference sequence). The CDR3 loop reads CASSTSAYNEQFF. The CDR3 DNA follows: TGTGCCAGCAGCACTAGCGCCTACAATGAGCAGTTCTTC.